The rows below give T cell receptor beta chains drawn from one sample of a study of cytomegalovirus exposure and HLA in healthy donors. Assay used: immunoSEQ multiplex PCR; TCRdb lists only in-frame clones, some missing. The table lists just over 150,000 clones, with 1% to 1.5% in the top ten. The sample taken for sequencing was PBMCs. The receptors stem from a woman aged 55-69 years in good health and CMV-seronegative. CDR3s include the opening cysteine and the closing phenylalanine or tryptophan.

TRBV7-9	TRBJ2-7	CASSLRGHYEQYF
TRBV19	TRBJ2-2	CASRKGLKTNSNTGELFF
TRBV6-5	TRBJ2-7	CAGSYFAGGRYEQYF
TRBV9	TRBJ2-7	CASSGGLAGGSYEQYF
TRBV6-5	TRBJ2-7	CASRVVGRVGHEQYF
TRBV7-9	TRBJ1-2	CASSPKGRDNYYGYTF
TRBV5-6	TRBJ2-1	CASSLRVYNEQFF
TRBV5-4	TRBJ2-3	CASSFSGGTDTQYF
TRBV6-1	TRBJ2-1	CASSGPGQGTRNEQFF
TRBV6-5	TRBJ1-2	CASSYRGGHGYTF
TRBV9	TRBJ1-6	CASSPTRQGTTPLHF
TRBV6-1	TRBJ1-2	CASSKSERDYGYTF
TRBV11-2	TRBJ1-2	CASSWGPTGYTF
TRBV5-4	TRBJ2-5	CASSLRVGGSAETQYF
TRBV5-1	TRBJ2-1	CASSLVSTSSNEQFF
TRBV6-1	TRBJ1-6	CASSEAGRGNSPLHF
TRBV4-2	TRBJ1-4	CASSRGTAEATNEKLFF
TRBV5-4	TRBJ1-6	CASSPRSVGFGNSPLHF
TRBV4-1	TRBJ1-2	CASSPGPTENYGYTF
TRBV21-1	TRBJ1-3	CASSPRTGPTSGNTIYF
TRBV9	TRBJ2-2	CASSVALHVSTGELFF
TRBV6-1	TRBJ2-7	CASSEAASETYEQYF
TRBV5-1	TRBJ1-6	CASTYLQGRNSPLHF
TRBV11-2	TRBJ1-1	CASSLQSAVLNTEAFF
TRBV4-2	TRBJ2-7	CASSQVGTSYEQYF
TRBV29-1	TRBJ1-6	CSGSTGAYNSPLHF
TRBV10-3	TRBJ1-3	CAVGQGAAGNTIYF
TRBV9	TRBJ2-7	CASSGPPGQGTYEQYF
TRBV7-9	TRBJ1-1	CASSPDGGGAEAFF
TRBV7-8	TRBJ2-2	CASSPNTGELFF
TRBV4-2	TRBJ1-5	CASSQPSGRAPYQPQHF
TRBV11-2	TRBJ2-1	CASSLDLRAEQFF
TRBV4-1	TRBJ1-3	CASSQTYASGNTIYF
TRBV2	TRBJ2-7	CASSEGALYEQYF
TRBV7-2	TRBJ2-7	CASSFYRSGITYEQYF
TRBV27	TRBJ1-2	CASSLFRDYGYTF
TRBV15	TRBJ1-2	CATRAPDRGLDGYTF
TRBV9	TRBJ2-1	CASRPLSSYNEQFF
TRBV5-1	TRBJ2-1	CASSAGLAGSSYNEQFF
TRBV14	.	CASSLSGGYEQYF
TRBV30	TRBJ2-7	CAWSSPGLSYEQYF
TRBV6-5	TRBJ1-2	CASRTVDSSYTF